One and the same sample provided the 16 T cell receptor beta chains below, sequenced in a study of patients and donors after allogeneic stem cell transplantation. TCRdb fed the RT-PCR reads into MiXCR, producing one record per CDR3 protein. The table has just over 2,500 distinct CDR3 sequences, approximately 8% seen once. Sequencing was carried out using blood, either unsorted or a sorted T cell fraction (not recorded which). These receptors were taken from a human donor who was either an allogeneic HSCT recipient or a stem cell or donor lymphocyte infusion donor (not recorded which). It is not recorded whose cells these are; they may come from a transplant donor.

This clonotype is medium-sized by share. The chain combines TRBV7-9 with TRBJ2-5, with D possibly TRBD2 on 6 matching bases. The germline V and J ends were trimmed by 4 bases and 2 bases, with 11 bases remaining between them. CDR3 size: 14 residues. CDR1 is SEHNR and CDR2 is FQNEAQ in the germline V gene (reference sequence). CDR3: CASSSLSGQETQYF. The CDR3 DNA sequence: TGTGCCAGCAGCTCCCTTAGCGGTCAAGAGACCCAGTACTTC.

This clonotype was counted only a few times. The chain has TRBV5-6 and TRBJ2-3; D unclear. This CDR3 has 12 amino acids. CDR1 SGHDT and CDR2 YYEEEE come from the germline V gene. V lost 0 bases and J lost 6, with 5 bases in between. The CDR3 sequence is CASSLDMDTQYF. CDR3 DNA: TGTGCCAGCAGCTTGGACATGGATACGCAGTATTTT.

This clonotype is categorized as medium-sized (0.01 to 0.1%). CDR3 nucleotide sequence: TGTGCCAGCAGTTACTCCAGGCGGGCTGGGGCCAACGTCCTGACTTTC. Protein: CASSYSRRAGANVLTF. V usage is TRBV6-2 or TRBV6-3 and J usage is TRBJ2-6, with D possibly being TRBD2 (5 bases). The germline gives CDR1 MNHEY, CDR2 SVGEGT. The CDR3 covers 16 residues. Deletions cut 0 bases from V and 2 bases from J, with 8 bases between.

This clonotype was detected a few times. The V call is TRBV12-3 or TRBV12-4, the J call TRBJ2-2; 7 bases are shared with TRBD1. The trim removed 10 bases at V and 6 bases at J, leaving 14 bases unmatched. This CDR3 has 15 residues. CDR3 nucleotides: TGTGCCACCTCTGTTGAGGGGGCGACTCCCGGGGAGCTGTTTTTT. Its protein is CATSVEGATPGELFF.

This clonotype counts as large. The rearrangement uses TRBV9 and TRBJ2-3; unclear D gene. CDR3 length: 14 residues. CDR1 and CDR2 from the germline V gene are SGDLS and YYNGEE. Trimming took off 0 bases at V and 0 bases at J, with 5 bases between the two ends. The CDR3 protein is CASSVDLSTDTQYF. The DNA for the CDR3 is TGTGCCAGCAGCGTAGATCTTAGCACAGATACGCAGTATTTT.

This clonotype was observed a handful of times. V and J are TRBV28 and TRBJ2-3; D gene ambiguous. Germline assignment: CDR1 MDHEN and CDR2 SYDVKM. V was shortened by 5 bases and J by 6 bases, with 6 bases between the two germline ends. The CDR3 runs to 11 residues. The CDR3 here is CASSRSDTQYF. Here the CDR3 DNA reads TGTGCCAGCAGTAGAAGCGATACGCAGTATTTT.

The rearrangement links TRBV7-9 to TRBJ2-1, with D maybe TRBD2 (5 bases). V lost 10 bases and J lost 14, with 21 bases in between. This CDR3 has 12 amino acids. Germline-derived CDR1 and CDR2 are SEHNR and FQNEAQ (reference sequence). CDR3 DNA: TGTGCCATCGGAGACGGGATAACCTGGGAGTTCTTC. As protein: CAIGDGITWEFF. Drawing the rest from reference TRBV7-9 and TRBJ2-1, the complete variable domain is DTGVSQNPRHKITKRGQNVTFRCDPISEHNRLYWYRQTLGQGPEFLTYFQNEAQLEKSRLLSDRFSAERPKGSFSTLEIQRTEQGDSAMYLCAIGDGITWEFFGPGTRLTVL.

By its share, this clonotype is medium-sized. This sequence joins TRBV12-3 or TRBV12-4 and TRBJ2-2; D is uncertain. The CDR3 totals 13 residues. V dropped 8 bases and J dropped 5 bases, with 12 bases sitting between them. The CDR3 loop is CASRLLGTGELFF. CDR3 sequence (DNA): TGTGCCAGCCGCCTACTCGGGACCGGGGAGCTGTTTTTT.

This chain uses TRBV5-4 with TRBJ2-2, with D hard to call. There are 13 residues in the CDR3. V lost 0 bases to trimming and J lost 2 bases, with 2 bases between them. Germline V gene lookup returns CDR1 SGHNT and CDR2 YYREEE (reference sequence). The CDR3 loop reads CASSLANTGELFF. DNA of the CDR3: TGTGCCAGCAGCTTGGCCAACACCGGGGAGCTGTTTTTT. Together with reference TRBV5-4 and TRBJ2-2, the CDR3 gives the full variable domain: ETGVTQSPTHLIKTRGQQVTLRCSSQSGHNTVSWYQQALGQGPQFIFQYYREEENGRGNFPPRFSGLQFPNYSSELNVNALELDDSALYLCASSLANTGELFFGEGSRLTVL.

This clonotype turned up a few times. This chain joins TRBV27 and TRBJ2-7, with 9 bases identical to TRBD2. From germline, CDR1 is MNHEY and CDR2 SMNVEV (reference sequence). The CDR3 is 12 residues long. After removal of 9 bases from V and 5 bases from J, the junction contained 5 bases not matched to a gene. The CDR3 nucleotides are TGTGCCAGTGGACTAGCGACCAACGAGCAGTACTTC. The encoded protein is CASGLATNEQYF.

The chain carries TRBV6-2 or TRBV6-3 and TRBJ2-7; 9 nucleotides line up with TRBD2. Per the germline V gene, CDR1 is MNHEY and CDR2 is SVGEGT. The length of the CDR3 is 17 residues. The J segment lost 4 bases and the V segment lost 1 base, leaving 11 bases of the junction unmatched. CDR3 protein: CASSYYPRAGGPYEQYF. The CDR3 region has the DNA TGTGCCAGCAGTTACTACCCCCGGGCGGGAGGGCCGTACGAGCAGTACTTC.

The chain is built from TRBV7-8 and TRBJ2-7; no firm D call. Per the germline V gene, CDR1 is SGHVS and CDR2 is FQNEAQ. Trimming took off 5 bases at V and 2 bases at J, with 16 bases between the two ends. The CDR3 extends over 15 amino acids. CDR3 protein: CASSEKLAGTYEQYF. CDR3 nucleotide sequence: TGTGCCAGCAGCGAAAAACTTGCCGGCACCTACGAGCAGTACTTC.

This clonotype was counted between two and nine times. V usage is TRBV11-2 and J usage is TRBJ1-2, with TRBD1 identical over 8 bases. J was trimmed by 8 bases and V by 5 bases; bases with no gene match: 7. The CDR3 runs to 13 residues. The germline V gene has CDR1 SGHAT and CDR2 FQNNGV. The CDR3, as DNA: TGTGCCAGCAGCGTCGACAGGGGCGGCGGCTACACCTTC. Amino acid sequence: CASSVDRGGGYTF.

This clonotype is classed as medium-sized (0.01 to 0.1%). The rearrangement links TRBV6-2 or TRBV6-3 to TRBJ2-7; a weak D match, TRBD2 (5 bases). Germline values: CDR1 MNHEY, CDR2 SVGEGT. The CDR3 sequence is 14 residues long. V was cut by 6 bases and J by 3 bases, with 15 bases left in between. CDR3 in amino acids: CASRETDRDYEQYF. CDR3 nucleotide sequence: TGTGCCAGCAGGGAAACCGACCGGGACTACGAGCAGTACTTC.

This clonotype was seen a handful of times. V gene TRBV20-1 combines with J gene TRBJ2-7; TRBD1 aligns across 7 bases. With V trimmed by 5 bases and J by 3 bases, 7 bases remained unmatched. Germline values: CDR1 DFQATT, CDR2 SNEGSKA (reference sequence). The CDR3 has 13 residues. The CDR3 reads CSAPDRRSYEQYF. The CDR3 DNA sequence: TGCAGTGCTCCGGACAGGAGAAGCTACGAGCAGTACTTC.

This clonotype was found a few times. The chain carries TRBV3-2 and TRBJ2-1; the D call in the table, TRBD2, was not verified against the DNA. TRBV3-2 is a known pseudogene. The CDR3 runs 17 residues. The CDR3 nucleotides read TGTGCCAGCAGCCAAGGACGGACTAGCGGGGTTTACAATGAGCAGTTCTTC. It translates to CASSQGRTSGVYNEQFF.